This TCR beta chain came from a study of memory CD4+ T cells and cytomegalovirus serostatus. Study as a whole: Of the healthy Belgian adults, 9 were CMV seropositive and about 24 seronegative.

TCRdb's copy holds only in-frame clones and misses some; the assay was immunoSEQ multiplex PCR. This table holds fewer than 40,000 clones, roughly 78% found once. The CDR3 has 13 residues. Trimming removed 3 bases at V and 4 bases at J, with 12 bases between. In germline, CDR1 is GTSNPN, CDR2 SVGIG (reference sequence). Single viable CD3+CD4+CD8-CD45RO+ cells were sorted as the memory CD4+ T cells. The sequenced sample consisted of memory CD4+ T cells from blood. The TCR was taken from an adult in good health and CMV-seronegative. The chain links TRBV30 to TRBJ1-2; TRBD1 is a possible D gene (5 bases). Here the CDR3 reads CAWRGGLGYGYTF. The DNA of the CDR3 is TGTGCCTGGAGGGGGGGGTTAGGCTATGGCTACACCTTC.